Below are 24 T cell receptor beta chains sequenced from a single sample in a study of beta chain features in type 1 diabetes. Investigators reverse transcribed all isolated RNA, so they sequenced expressed TCRB transcripts. Here immunoSEQ multiplex PCR was the method, and the copy in TCRdb shows in-frame clones only, minus some. The table lists fewer than 20,000 clones, approximately 55% of them singletons. The source material was stem cell memory CD4+ T cells from blood. The receptors shown here come from a woman between 18 and 30 years old in good health.

There are a few counts of this clone. DNA for the CDR3: TGTGCCAGCAGCTTAAACAGGGGAGCCGGGGAGCTGTTTTTT. This encodes CASSLNRGAGELFF. This rearrangement joins TRBV7-9 to TRBJ2-2; TRBD1 matches at 7 bases. In germline, CDR1 is SEHNR, CDR2 FQNEAQ (reference sequence). CDR3 size: 14 residues. V dropped 2 bases and J dropped 6; count of bases not matched to a gene: 3. The full variable domain, with the rest looked up from reference TRBV7-9 and TRBJ2-2, is DTGVSQNPRHKITKRGQNVTFRCDPISEHNRLYWYRQTLGQGPEFLTYFQNEAQLEKSRLLSDRFSAERPKGSFSTLEIQRTEQGDSAMYLCASSLNRGAGELFFGEGSRLTVL.

This clone was detected once. CDR3 amino acids: CASSETGVLGEQYF. For the CDR3, the DNA is TGTGCCAGCAGTGAAACGGGGGTCCTCGGCGAGCAGTACTTC. The rearrangement links TRBV6-1 to TRBJ2-7; the D gene is possibly TRBD2 (6 bases). CDR1 is MNHNS, CDR2 SASEGT, per germline. With 2 bases removed from V and 6 bases from J, the gap between germline ends came to 14 bases. The CDR3 covers 14 residues.

The J gene is TRBJ2-1, the V gene TRBV2; TRBD2 might be the D (6 bases). This CDR3 is built from 13 residues. V was clipped by 5 bases and J by 7 bases, with 12 bases between them. Germline-derived CDR1 and CDR2 are SNHLY and FYNNEI. CDR3: CASSSGEENEQFF. The CDR3 nucleotides are TGTGCCAGCAGTTCGGGGGAGGAAAATGAGCAGTTCTTC.

This clone is labeled medium-sized (0.01 to 0.1%). This chain uses TRBV7-2 with TRBJ2-1, with D tentatively TRBD1 (6 bases). CDR3 length: 15 residues. Between the trimmed V and J ends, which lost 5 bases and 8 bases, there was a span of 19 bases. CDR1 and CDR2 from the germline V gene are SGHTA and FQGNSA. CDR3 DNA sequence: TGTGCCAGCAGCCCTCGGACAGCGTCCGGCGATGAGCAGTTCTTC. It is translated as CASSPRTASGDEQFF.

V and J are TRBV28 and TRBJ2-3; the match to TRBD1 covers 7 bases. The germline CDR1 and CDR2 sequences are MDHEN and SYDVKM. The CDR3 contains 15 residues. V lost 5 bases to trimming and J lost 11 bases; unmatched junction nucleotides: 16. In DNA, the CDR3 is TGTGCCAGCAGTCGACAGGGTACCCAGGTTAACCGGCAGTATTTT. Encoded protein: CASSRQGTQVNRQYF.

This clone was detected once. V is TRBV29-1 and J is TRBJ2-4; D possibly corresponds to TRBD1 (5 bases). Germline CDR1 reads SQVTM; CDR2 reads ANQGSEA. The CDR3 is 14 amino acids. V lost 4 bases and J lost 0, with 10 bases in between. CDR3 nucleotide sequence: TGCAGCGTTGCAGTTCAGGGAGCCAAAAACATTCAGTACTTC. Translated: CSVAVQGAKNIQYF.

V gene TRBV6-1 combines with J gene TRBJ1-5; 9 positions match TRBD1. CDR1 MNHNS and CDR2 SASEGT come from the germline V gene. The CDR3 contains 13 residues. Trimming took 9 bases from V and 7 from J; bases not matched to a gene: 7. The CDR3, as DNA: TGTGCCAGTTATATAGGACAGGGGCAGCCCCAGCATTTT. Residues: CASYIGQGQPQHF.

J is TRBJ1-1 and V is TRBV4-1; D perhaps matches TRBD1 (5 bases). The CDR3 totals 14 residues. CDR1 and CDR2 from the germline V gene are MGHRA and YSYEKL. The V and J ends lost 3 bases and 4 bases respectively, with 12 bases between them. The CDR3 sequence is CASSQPTEGTEAFF. The CDR3 DNA follows: TGCGCCAGCAGCCAGCCGACAGAAGGCACTGAAGCTTTCTTT.

In this sample, this clone turned up a few times. The rearrangement links TRBV10-3 to TRBJ2-7, with 9 bases aligning to TRBD1. Germline V lookup: CDR1 ENHRY, CDR2 SYGVKD. With 6 bases clipped from V and 0 bases from J, the junction kept 6 bases outside the gene matches. The CDR3 sequence is 15 residues long. For the CDR3, the DNA is TGTGCCATCAGGGACACGGGACAGGGCTCCTACGAGCAGTACTTC. This sequence encodes CAIRDTGQGSYEQYF.

V usage is TRBV7-8 and J usage is TRBJ1-1; a possible D gene is TRBD1 (5 bases). The germline gives CDR1 SGHVS, CDR2 FQNEAQ. V lost 8 bases to trimming and J lost 10 bases, with 17 bases between them. This CDR3 contains 12 residues. The CDR3 protein is CASAKSVGGAFF. CDR3 coding DNA: TGTGCCAGCGCTAAATCGGTGGGGGGAGCTTTCTTT.

This clone was counted a few times. J is TRBJ2-1 and V is TRBV7-2; 9 nucleotides match TRBD2. Unmatched junction bases numbered 8, after V lost 5 bases and J lost 3 bases. Germline V gene sequence: CDR1 SGHTA, CDR2 FQGNSA. The CDR3 spans 16 residues. The CDR3 bases are TGTGCCAGCAGCCAAGCCGGGACTAGCCTCTACAATGAGCAGTTCTTC. Protein sequence: CASSQAGTSLYNEQFF.

This clone was picked up a small number of times. The rearrangement uses TRBV11-2 and TRBJ2-6, with a possible D match to TRBD1 (5 bases). Germline values: CDR1 SGHAT, CDR2 FQNNGV. The CDR3 loop spans 14 amino acids. Trimming removed 3 bases at V and 2 bases at J, with 5 bases between. The CDR3 reads CASSFRAGANVLTF. Written as DNA, the CDR3 is TGTGCCAGCAGCTTCAGGGCTGGGGCCAACGTCCTGACTTTC.

V and J are TRBV10-3 and TRBJ1-1; TRBD1 matches 9 bases. Germline V gene sequence: CDR1 ENHRY, CDR2 SYGVKD. Trimming at V came to 3 bases and at J to 6 bases, leaving 8 bases not matched to a gene. This CDR3 comprises 15 residues. CDR3 DNA: TGTGCCATCAGTGAAGGGGACAGGGCGAAGTCTGAAGCTTTCTTT. It codes for CAISEGDRAKSEAFF.

This clone was counted between two and nine times. The CDR3 region has the DNA TGTGCCAGCAGCTCCCGTGGGGCTAGCGGGGGGTTTAGCACAGATACGCAGTATTTT. It translates to CASSSRGASGGFSTDTQYF. The chain recombines TRBV7-9 with TRBJ2-3, with TRBD2 identical over 11 bases. Germline loops: CDR1 SEHNR, CDR2 FQNEAQ (reference sequence). The CDR3 spans 19 residues. Trimming at V came to 4 bases and at J to 0 bases, leaving 12 bases not matched to a gene.

J is TRBJ2-5 and V is TRBV7-2; 8 bases agree with TRBD2. The CDR3 has 14 amino acids. From germline, CDR1 is SGHTA and CDR2 FQGNSA. Unmatched junction bases numbered 7, after V lost 5 bases and J lost 5 bases. Here the CDR3 reads CASSPSAGVETQYF. The CDR3 coding sequence is TGTGCCAGCAGCCCATCAGCGGGAGTGGAGACCCAGTACTTC.

The chain employs TRBV18 and TRBJ1-4; TRBD1 agrees at 9 bases. Germline trimming cut 5 bases from V and 7 bases from J; bases unmatched to any gene: 14. Germline V CDR1 and CDR2: KGHSH, LQKENI. This CDR3 spans 17 amino acids. CDR3 amino acids: CASSTKTQGAFFEKLFF. CDR3 bases: TGTGCCAGCTCAACTAAGACACAGGGGGCATTTTTTGAAAAACTGTTTTTT. The entire variable domain, with the rest obtained from reference TRBV18 and TRBJ1-4, is as follows: NAGVMQNPRHLVRRRGQEARLRCSPMKGHSHVYWYRQLPEEGLKFMVYLQKENIIDESGMPKERFSAEFPKEGPSILRIQQVVRGDSAAYFCASSTKTQGAFFEKLFFGSGTQLSVL.

The chain is built from TRBV5-1 and TRBJ2-5; 7 bases fit TRBD2. The J call is in doubt because the DNA end fits TRBJ2-7 better. Germline V gene sequence: CDR1 SGHRS, CDR2 YFSETQ. The CDR3 sequence is 14 residues long. The CDR3 loop is CASSLGLAVVEQYF. The CDR3 nucleotides are TGCGCCAGCAGCCTGGGGCTAGCGGTCGTCGAGCAGTACTTC.

The chain links TRBV19 to TRBJ2-7, with a weak D call TRBD1 (6 bases). V gave up 4 bases and J gave up 4 bases, with 14 bases separating them. The CDR3 consists of 14 residues. Germline CDR1 and CDR2: LNHDA and SQIVND (reference sequence). DNA for the CDR3: TGTGCCAGTAGTACCGGGCCAGGGGCATACGAGCAGTACTTC. This encodes CASSTGPGAYEQYF.

The chain joins TRBV2 to TRBJ2-2; 9 bases agree with TRBD1. Germline V gene data show CDR1 as SNHLY and CDR2 as FYNNEI. V dropped 8 bases and J dropped 2; count of bases not matched to a gene: 6. The CDR3 is 15 amino acids. CDR3 loop: CASHRTGANTGELFF. The CDR3 DNA reads as TGTGCCAGCCATCGGACAGGGGCAAACACCGGGGAGCTGTTTTTT.

This chain connects TRBV28 to TRBJ2-7; TRBD2 matches 9 bases. Trimming cost V 6 bases and J 5 bases; bases outside gene matches: 11. This CDR3 comprises 15 residues. CDR1 MDHEN and CDR2 SYDVKM come from the germline V gene. The chain's CDR3 is CASSSGTSRGNEQYF. In nucleotides, the CDR3 is TGTGCCAGCAGCTCCGGGACTAGCCGAGGGAACGAGCAGTACTTC. The complete variable domain, with remaining parts taken from reference TRBV28 and TRBJ2-7, reads DVKVTQSSRYLVKRTGEKVFLECVQDMDHENMFWYRQDPGLGLRLIYFSYDVKMKEKGDIPEGYSVSREKKERFSLILESASTNQTSMYLCASSSGTSRGNEQYFGPGTRLTVT.

This clone was detected only a few times. This chain uses TRBV30 with TRBJ2-7; TRBD2 matches at 7 bases. The V and J ends lost 2 bases and 2 bases, in that order; junction bases with no gene match: 6. This CDR3 is 14 amino acids long. In germline, CDR1 is GTSNPN, CDR2 SVGIG (reference sequence). Written as DNA, the CDR3 is TGTGCCTGGAGTAGGCTAGCGGAGCCCTACGAGCAGTACTTC. Amino acids: CAWSRLAEPYEQYF.

In its sample, this clone was seen a few times. The genes are TRBV11-3 and TRBJ2-5; TRBD2 aligns across 8 bases. Germline V gene lookup returns CDR1 SGHNT and CDR2 YENEEA. V lost 1 base to trimming and J lost 4 bases; unmatched junction nucleotides: 2. This CDR3 has 14 residues. DNA for the CDR3: TGTGCCAGCAGCTTAGTAGCGGGGACAGAGACCCAGTACTTC. Amino acids: CASSLVAGTETQYF.

This chain connects TRBV19 to TRBJ2-2; no clear D gene. Germline-derived CDR1 and CDR2 are LNHDA and SQIVND (reference sequence). V was clipped by 2 bases and J by 1 base, with 5 bases between them. The CDR3 runs 14 residues. CDR3 amino acids: CASSIQKNTGELFF. In DNA form, the CDR3 reads TGTGCCAGTAGTATACAGAAGAACACCGGGGAGCTGTTTTTT.

This clone turned up a few times. The chain joins TRBV5-8 to TRBJ2-1; no definite D call. Trimming cost V 1 base and J 5 bases, with 19 bases left between them. The CDR3 extends over 17 amino acids. Germline lookup yields CDR1 SGHTS and CDR2 YDEGEE. The CDR3 spells CASSLFRAATEHNEQFF. In nucleotides, the CDR3 is TGTGCCAGCAGCTTGTTTCGAGCCGCCACTGAGCACAATGAGCAGTTCTTC.